These 15 T cell receptor beta chains were all obtained from the same sample, sequenced in a study of blood T cell repertoires in COVID-19 (dated by TCRdb to about 2020). Library generation was performed with the immunoSEQ multiplex PCR assay. TCRdb provides this immuneACCESS table in a form limited to in-frame rearrangements. Some clones are lacking; in checked studies, under half of them reflect an unresolved V gene, and why the rest are absent is not known. This sample comprises 190,000 or so clones, roughly four fifths of them detected only once. The ten largest account for roughly 14% of the sample. The source material was peripheral blood. The receptors were gathered from a man aged 50 to 59 who had recovered from COVID-19.

This clone appeared a few times. The rearrangement uses TRBV3-1 (or the pseudogene TRBV3-2) and TRBJ2-1, with TRBD2 matching over 8 bases. V was clipped by 1 base and J by 7 bases; unmatched bases: 3. The CDR3 extends over 14 amino acids. CDR1 LGHDT and CDR2 YNNKEL come from the germline V gene (reference sequence). The CDR3 nucleotides are TGTGCCAGCAGCCAAGGGACTAGCAGGAATGAGCAGTTCTTC. Translating it yields CASSQGTSRNEQFF.

The chain carries TRBV2 and TRBJ1-4, with TRBD1 matching 8 bases. The CDR3 extends over 15 amino acids. V shed 6 bases and J 6 bases; nucleotides not matched to a gene: 9. Germline lookup yields CDR1 SNHLY and CDR2 FYNNEI. CDR3 sequence (DNA): TGTGCCAGCAGGAGGGTGGACAGGGAAGATGAAAAACTGTTTTTT. The encoded protein is CASRRVDREDEKLFF.

The chain is built from TRBV14 and TRBJ2-2, with 9 bases that match TRBD2. The germline V gene has CDR1 SGHDN and CDR2 FVKESK. With V trimmed by 3 bases and J by 7 bases, 12 bases remained unmatched. CDR3 size: 17 residues. The chain's CDR3 is CASSQFVASGMDGELFF. In DNA, the CDR3 is TGTGCCAGCAGCCAGTTTGTGGCTAGCGGGATGGACGGGGAGCTGTTTTTT. The full variable domain, completed using reference TRBV14 and TRBJ2-2, is EAGVTQFPSHSVIEKGQTVTLRCDPISGHDNLYWYRRVMGKEIKFLLHFVKESKQDESGMPNNRFLAERTGGTYSTLKVQPAELEDSGVYFCASSQFVASGMDGELFFGEGSRLTVL.

The gene calls are TRBV12-3 or TRBV12-4 and TRBJ1-1; tentative D call: TRBD1 (5 bases). Trimming stripped 1 base from V and 3 bases from J, with 6 bases between. This CDR3 contains 13 residues. Here the CDR3 reads CASSLGQYTEAFF. In nucleotides, the CDR3 is TGTGCCAGCAGTTTAGGACAGTACACTGAAGCTTTCTTT.

This rearrangement joins TRBV27 to TRBJ2-2; TRBD1 might be the D (6 bases). This CDR3 region has 14 residues. V gave up 5 bases and J gave up 5 bases, with 12 bases separating them. CDR1 and CDR2 from the germline V gene are MNHEY and SMNVEV (reference sequence). For the CDR3, the DNA is TGTGCCAGCAGTCGCTCAGGGGTGACCGGGGAGCTGTTTTTT. Its protein product is CASSRSGVTGELFF.

V gene TRBV13 combines with J gene TRBJ2-1; 7 bases map to TRBD1. Germline CDR1 and CDR2: PRHDT and FYEKMQ (reference sequence). V lost 1 base to trimming and J lost 6 bases; unmatched junction nucleotides: 6. The CDR3 covers 15 residues. CDR3 in amino acids: CASSLARGYGNEQFF. The DNA for the CDR3 is TGTGCCAGCAGCTTAGCCAGGGGGTACGGCAATGAGCAGTTCTTC.

This clone was found a few times. This chain links TRBV11-3 with TRBJ2-3, with D perhaps matching TRBD2 (6 bases). V shed 2 bases and J shed 1 base, with 13 bases lying between them. This CDR3 region has 16 residues. CDR1 and CDR2 (germline): SGHNT, YENEEA. The CDR3 protein is CASSLSRELGTDTQYF. As DNA, the CDR3 is TGTGCCAGCAGCTTAAGCCGGGAGTTGGGCACAGATACGCAGTATTTT.

This clone was observed a single time. The J gene is TRBJ2-2, the V gene TRBV27, with 12 bases fitting TRBD2. CDR3 length equals 16 residues. V shed 7 bases, J shed 4 bases, and the junction held 7 bases outside the gene matches. Germline CDR1 reads MNHEY; CDR2 reads SMNVEV (reference sequence). CDR3 protein: CASKRLAGGITGELFF. In nucleotides, the CDR3 is TGTGCCAGCAAAAGGCTAGCGGGAGGGATCACCGGGGAGCTGTTTTTT.

The gene calls are TRBV6-1 and TRBJ2-7; D is possibly TRBD1 (6 bases). Trimming stripped 0 bases from V and 5 bases from J, with 14 bases between. This CDR3 is built from 15 residues. CDR1 MNHNS and CDR2 SASEGT come from the germline V gene. The CDR3 DNA follows: TGTGCCAGCAGTGAAGCAATCGACAGGCGCGACGAGCAGTACTTC. Residues: CASSEAIDRRDEQYF.

V and J are TRBV9 and TRBJ1-2; D is ambiguous. Germline lookup yields CDR1 SGDLS and CDR2 YYNGEE. V lost 4 bases, J lost 1 base, and 11 bases lay in between. CDR3 length: 14 amino acids. The CDR3 DNA reads TGTGCCAGCAGCCCCCCTAGCCTTAACTATGGCTACACCTTC. Translating it yields CASSPPSLNYGYTF.

The rearrangement joins TRBV30 to TRBJ1-5, with TRBD1 matching 8 bases. In germline, CDR1 is GTSNPN, CDR2 SVGIG (reference sequence). The CDR3 covers 14 residues. Losses at the gene ends were 2 bases for V and 7 bases for J; bases not matched to a gene: 7. The CDR3 loop reads CAWSNGQGGQPQHF. CDR3 bases: TGTGCCTGGAGTAACGGACAGGGTGGCCAGCCCCAGCATTTT.

The chain has TRBV7-2 and TRBJ2-5; TRBD1 agrees at 8 bases. The CDR3 loop spans 17 amino acids. Trimming cost V 1 base and J 5 bases; bases outside gene matches: 12. Germline V CDR1 and CDR2: SGHTA, FQGNSA. Written as DNA, the CDR3 is TGTGCCAGCAGCTTAGGTGTGACAGGGGAGGATCTTGAGACCCAGTACTTC. Protein product: CASSLGVTGEDLETQYF.

This clone was detected only a few times. The rearrangement links TRBV4-3 to TRBJ2-5; 8 nucleotides line up with TRBD2. Germline-derived CDR1 and CDR2 are LGHNA and YSLEER. This CDR3 spans 19 amino acids. With V trimmed by 0 bases and J by 5 bases, 17 bases remained unmatched. This chain's CDR3 is CASSQDLSASGLGRETQYF. The DNA of the CDR3 is TGCGCCAGCAGCCAAGACCTTTCGGCTAGCGGGCTCGGGCGGGAGACCCAGTACTTC.

This chain uses TRBV15 with TRBJ2-5; 9 nucleotides line up with TRBD1. The CDR3 covers 14 residues. The germline V gene has CDR1 LNHNV and CDR2 YYDKDF (reference sequence). V shed 5 bases and J 5 bases; nucleotides not matched to a gene: 6. The CDR3 protein is CATSPRGTGETQYF. In DNA form, the CDR3 reads TGTGCCACCAGCCCCCGCGGGACAGGGGAGACCCAGTACTTC.

CDR3 loop: CSVPRGGRGTYGTDTQYF. CDR3 sequence (DNA): TGCAGCGTTCCTCGCGGCGGGAGAGGGACCTATGGCACAGATACGCAGTATTTT. This chain joins TRBV29-1 and TRBJ2-3; 7 nucleotides match TRBD2. J lost 1 base, V lost 5 bases, and 18 bases had no gene match. CDR1 SQVTM and CDR2 ANQGSEA come from the germline V gene. This CDR3 spans 18 amino acids.